This TCR beta chain was recovered during a study of cytomegalovirus exposure and HLA in healthy donors. Study-level results: The authors later found HLA-associated TCR beta chains more clonally expanded than equally common others. Productive status was seen about 87% or about 30% of the time for most TCR beta V segments in an earlier analysis.

The length of the CDR3 is 13 residues. Trimming removed 5 bases at V and 3 bases at J, with 9 bases between. Germline V lookup: CDR1 WNHNN, CDR2 SYGVQD (reference sequence). A remark on this clone: Its antigen is unidentified.

Everyone who donated was a healthy bone marrow donor. It was with 60 Vbeta and 13 Jbeta primers that the PCR ran. In the authors' workflow: Around 9.9 million shared chains were among the approximately 82 million unique TCR beta chains that a later analysis counted. Sequencing used immunoSEQ multiplex PCR; TCRdb keeps in-frame clones, though not all of them. The D gene and trimming were derived from the DNA, and the V and J assignments and clone size from that table. Counted here are about 86,000 clones, about three quarters occurring once; the ten biggest clones make up more than 7%. The sequence was collected from a man aged 60-69 years in good health and CMV-seronegative. V usage is TRBV10-1 and J usage is TRBJ2-3; D call uncertain. Sequenced material: PBMCs. The CDR3 coding sequence is TGCGCCAGCAGTTGGCAGACAACAGATACGCAGTATTTT. Translating it yields CASSWQTTDTQYF.